A single sample is the source of the 13 T cell receptor beta chains below, sequenced in a study of T cells in Graves' hyperthyroidism and ophthalmopathy. Template material for amplifying TCR beta CDR3 regions consisted of RNA transcripts. TCR CDR3 underwent first-round RT-PCR with the HTBI primer set. TCRdb reanalysed the multiplex PCR reads using MiXCR and keeps one entry per CDR3 protein. Among hundreds of thousands of distinct CDR3 sequences, under 20% were seen once, and the ten largest hold over 3.5%. Sequences were obtained from blood. Receptor source: a woman aged 25 to 39 with Graves' hyperthyroidism.

This clonotype occurred many times. V usage is TRBV11-2 and J usage is TRBJ1-2, with 8 bases lining up with TRBD1. The CDR3 consists of 15 residues. Germline V CDR1 and CDR2: SGHAT, FQNNGV. J gave up 7 bases and V 0 bases, and 7 bases lay outside the gene matches. The CDR3: CASSLDPTGVSGYTF. As DNA, the CDR3 is TGTGCCAGCAGCTTAGATCCGACAGGGGTGTCTGGCTACACCTTC.

Many counts were recorded for this clonotype. The V call is TRBV30, the J call TRBJ2-3; 8 bases are a match to TRBD2. V lost 8 bases and J lost 2; bases outside the gene matches: 9. The CDR3 extends over 14 amino acids. CDR1 and CDR2 from the germline V gene are GTSNPN and SVGIG (reference sequence). CDR3 nucleotide sequence: TGTGCCCCCTCGAGCGGGAGCTTCACAGATACGCAGTATTTT. Translated: CAPSSGSFTDTQYF. The full variable domain, completed using reference TRBV30 and TRBJ2-3, is SQTIHQWPATLVQPVGSPLSLECTVEGTSNPNLYWYRQAAGRGLQLLFYSVGIGQISSEVPQNLSASRPQDRQFILSSKKLLLSDSGFYLCAPSSGSFTDTQYFGPGTRLTVL.

This clonotype is deemed medium-sized. The V and J genes are TRBV6-1 and TRBJ2-1; D is perhaps TRBD2 (7 bases). CDR3 length: 14 amino acids. The germline CDR1 and CDR2 sequences are MNHNS and SASEGT. V lost 5 bases to trimming and J lost 7 bases, with 15 bases between them. The CDR3 DNA sequence: TGTGCCAGCAGTTATCAGGGGAGGGCGAATGAGCAGTTCTTC. Its translation is CASSYQGRANEQFF.

This clonotype was picked up many times. The chain joins TRBV7-8 to TRBJ1-5, with D perhaps matching TRBD1 (6 bases). The V end lost 1 base, the J end lost 7 bases, and 17 bases lay between the germline ends. The germline gives CDR1 SGHVS, CDR2 FQNEAQ. This CDR3 is built from 16 residues. CDR3 region: CASSLVQGISGQPQHF. Here the CDR3 DNA reads TGTGCCAGCAGCTTAGTACAGGGTATTAGCGGGCAGCCCCAGCATTTT.

The chain uses TRBV20-1 and TRBJ1-1; D uncertain. CDR1 DFQATT and CDR2 SNEGSKA come from the germline V gene (reference sequence). The germline V and J ends were trimmed by 2 bases and 11 bases, with 15 bases remaining between them. The CDR3 has 12 amino acids. The CDR3 nucleotides are TGCAGTGCTAGACCTTCGGGAAGTCGGGCTTTCTTT. Translation gives CSARPSGSRAFF.

This clonotype occurred a few times. V usage is TRBV29-1 and J usage is TRBJ2-7, with unresolved D. Trimming took off 5 bases at V and 4 bases at J, with 9 bases between the two ends. The CDR3 is 11 residues long. The germline gives CDR1 SQVTM, CDR2 ANQGSEA. CDR3 loop: CSVSTAYEQYF. The CDR3 DNA sequence: TGCAGCGTTAGTACGGCGTACGAGCAGTACTTC.

The sample holds many counts of this clonotype. This sequence joins TRBV28 and TRBJ1-1; D gene ambiguous. CDR1 is MDHEN and CDR2 is SYDVKM in the germline V gene. The V and J ends lost 7 bases and 0 bases respectively, with 18 bases between them. This CDR3 spans 16 amino acids. This CDR3 reads CASNDPGRIMNTEAFF. Written as DNA, the CDR3 is TGTGCCAGCAACGACCCGGGAAGGATTATGAACACTGAAGCTTTCTTT.

This clonotype has ten or more counts. The chain carries TRBV28 and TRBJ2-7; no clear D gene. The CDR3 loop spans 14 amino acids. V was pared by 7 bases and J by 0 bases, with 13 bases between. Germline CDR1 MDHEN, CDR2 SYDVKM. CDR3 DNA: TGTGCCAGCAAATTACTGGAGAGCTCCTACGAGCAGTACTTC. This encodes CASKLLESSYEQYF. The complete variable domain, with remaining parts taken from reference TRBV28 and TRBJ2-7, reads DVKVTQSSRYLVKRTGEKVFLECVQDMDHENMFWYRQDPGLGLRLIYFSYDVKMKEKGDIPEGYSVSREKKERFSLILESASTNQTSMYLCASKLLESSYEQYFGPGTRLTVT.

This clonotype was observed many times. V gene TRBV12-3 or TRBV12-4 combines with J gene TRBJ2-1; 7 nucleotides match TRBD2. The CDR3 contains 16 residues. The J segment lost 3 bases and the V segment lost 4 bases, leaving 9 bases of the junction unmatched. CDR3 in amino acids: CASSSPGVAGYNEQFF. The CDR3 DNA is TGTGCCAGCAGTTCCCCCGGGGTAGCGGGCTACAATGAGCAGTTCTTC.

This clonotype was detected ten times or more. This chain connects TRBV20-1 to TRBJ2-1; TRBD2 matches at 8 bases. With V trimmed by 5 bases and J by 12 bases, 6 bases remained unmatched. Germline lookup yields CDR1 DFQATT and CDR2 SNEGSKA (reference sequence). The CDR3 loop spans 11 amino acids. The DNA of the CDR3 is TGCAGTGCTGTCTTAGCGGGAACGCAGTTCTTC. This sequence encodes CSAVLAGTQFF.

This clonotype came up a few times. The chain is built from TRBV9 and TRBJ2-7, with D perhaps matching TRBD2 (6 bases). The CDR3 consists of 13 residues. Germline assignment: CDR1 SGDLS and CDR2 YYNGEE. The V end was cut by 2 bases, the J end by 4 bases, with 10 bases between. CDR3 sequence: CASSVGTEYEQYF. In DNA form, the CDR3 reads TGTGCCAGCAGCGTTGGGACTGAGTACGAGCAGTACTTC.

In this sample, this clonotype turned up a few times. This clone may be a read error of a much larger clone one base away. This sequence joins TRBV29-1 and TRBJ2-5; D unresolved. Germline CDR1 SQVTM, CDR2 ANQGSEA. CDR3 size: 14 residues. The V gene lost 4 bases and the J gene lost 4 bases, with 16 bases spanning the gap. CDR3 nucleotides: TGCAGCGTTGGAGATCCCGCAGTGGGAGAGACCCAGTACTTC. This sequence encodes CSVGDPAVGETQYF.

This chain uses TRBV5-1 with TRBJ2-3, with 7 positions matching TRBD2. Germline V lookup: CDR1 SGHRS, CDR2 YFSETQ. The CDR3 spans 15 residues. V lost 7 bases to trimming and J lost 0 bases; unmatched junction nucleotides: 8. Here the CDR3 DNA reads TGCGCCAGCTCGCTAGCGGACCCTAGCACAGATACGCAGTATTTT. Translation gives CASSLADPSTDTQYF.